This T cell receptor (beta chain) was sequenced for a study of blood T cells in healthy people across ages. Study-wide points: Unsorted PBMCs blocked a conclusive comparison of naive and antigen-experienced cells.

This clonotype was seen only a few times. Its matching antigen is unknown. Germline V gives CDR1 LGHDT, CDR2 YNNKEL (reference sequence). CDR3 length: 16 amino acids. A second PCR of 7 to 11 cycles used a sample-barcoded 5' primer and a J-beta primer mix. One entry per CDR3 protein results from TCRdb running MiXCR on the 5' RACE reads. The table has roughly 680,000 distinct CDR3 sequences, around a fifth seen once. This chain uses TRBV3-1 with TRBJ2-5; D possibly corresponds to TRBD2 (6 bases). The J call is in doubt because the DNA end fits TRBJ2-1 better. The source of this sequence is a man between 65 and 79 years old in good health. The sample taken for sequencing was blood. DNA for the CDR3: TGTGCCAGCAGCCTTACGGCTCGACTAGGCCGGAATGAGCAGTTCTTC. Its protein product is CASSLTARLGRNEQFF.